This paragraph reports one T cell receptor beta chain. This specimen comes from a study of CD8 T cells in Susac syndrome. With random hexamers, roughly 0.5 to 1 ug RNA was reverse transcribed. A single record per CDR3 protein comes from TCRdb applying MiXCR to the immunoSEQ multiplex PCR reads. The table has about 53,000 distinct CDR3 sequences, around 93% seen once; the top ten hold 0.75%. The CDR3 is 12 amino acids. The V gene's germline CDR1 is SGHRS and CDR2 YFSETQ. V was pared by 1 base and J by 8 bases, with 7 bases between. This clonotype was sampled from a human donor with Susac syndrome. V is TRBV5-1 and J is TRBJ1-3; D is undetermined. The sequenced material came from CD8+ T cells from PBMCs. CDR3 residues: CASSLSGDTIYF. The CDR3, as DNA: TGCGCCAGCAGCTTGAGTGGGGACACCATATATTTT. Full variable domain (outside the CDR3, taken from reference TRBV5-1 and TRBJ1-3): KAGVTQTPRYLIKTRGQQVTLSCSPISGHRSVSWYQQTPGQGLQFLFEYFSETQRNKGNFPGRFSGRQFSNSRSEMNVSTLELGDSALYLCASSLSGDTIYFGEGSWLTVV.